This TCR beta chain emerged from a study of blood T cell repertoires in COVID-19. Germline CDR1 is SNHLY and CDR2 is FYNNEI. There are 17 residues in the CDR3. Trimming shortened V by 2 bases and J by 2 bases, and 18 bases separated the two germline ends. Only in-frame clones appear in the TCRdb table, and some are missing; sequencing was by immunoSEQ multiplex PCR. The table includes roughly 300,000 clones, under 90% detected once. The sample comprised peripheral blood. The TCR was taken from a woman between 45 and 60 years old who had recovered from COVID-19. V and J are TRBV2 and TRBJ1-1; D may be TRBD1 (6 bases). The CDR3 is CASSESLGRGVNTEAFF. CDR3 bases: TGTGCCAGCAGTGAATCCCTGGGCAGGGGAGTCAACACTGAAGCTTTCTTT.